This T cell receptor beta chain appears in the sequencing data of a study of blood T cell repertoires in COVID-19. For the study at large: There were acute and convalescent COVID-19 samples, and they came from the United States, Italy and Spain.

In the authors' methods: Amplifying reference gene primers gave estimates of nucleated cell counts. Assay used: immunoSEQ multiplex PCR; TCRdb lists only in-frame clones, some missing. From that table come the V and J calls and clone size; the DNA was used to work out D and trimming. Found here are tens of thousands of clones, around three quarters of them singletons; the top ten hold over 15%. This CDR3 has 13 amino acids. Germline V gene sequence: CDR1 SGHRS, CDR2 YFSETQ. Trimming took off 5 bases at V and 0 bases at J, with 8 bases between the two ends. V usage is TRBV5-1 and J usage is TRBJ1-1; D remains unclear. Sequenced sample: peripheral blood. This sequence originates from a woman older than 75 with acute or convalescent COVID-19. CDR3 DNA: TGCGCCAGCAGTGAGGGCTTGAACACTGAAGCTTTCTTT. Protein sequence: CASSEGLNTEAFF.